The rows below give T cell receptor beta chains drawn from one sample of a study of T-cell reconstitution after alpha-beta-depleted transplantation in children. Via MiXCR, TCRdb re-called the PCR reads, giving one row per CDR3 protein. Altogether hundreds of thousands of distinct CDR3 sequences are present, 10% to 15% being singletons, with the ten largest covering over 2%. Specimen: PBMCs, mostly from graft donor cells, collected 360 days after TCRalphabeta/CD19-depleted stem cell transplant. The receptors were gathered from a male patient between 5 and 17 years old who had a stem cell transplant for acute myeloid leukemia, so the T cells may come from the graft donor. CDR3s include the opening cysteine and the closing phenylalanine or tryptophan. A D gene is named only where the DNA matches it firmly. Part of the rows lack a size; the others show once, few, many or a class for expanded clones.

clone_size | j_call | d_call | v_call | cdr3_aa | cdr3_nt
many | TRBJ2-3 | NA | TRBV12-3/TRBV12-4 | CASSLDWLTDTQYF | TGTGCCAGCAGTTTAGACTGGCTCACAGATACGCAGTATTTT
NA | TRBJ2-1 | NA | TRBV19 | CASSIMTGSSYNEQFF | TGTGCCAGTAGTATAATGACGGGAAGCTCCTACAATGAGCAGTTCTTC
NA | TRBJ2-5 | NA | TRBV5-1 | CASSPRDQEETQYF | TGCGCCAGCAGCCCACGGGACCAGGAAGAGACCCAGTACTTC
NA | TRBJ2-7 | NA | TRBV4-3 | CASSRGVEQYF | TGCGCCAGCAGCCGGGGGGTCGAGCAGTACTTC
few | TRBJ2-7 | NA | TRBV28 | CASSPIPAGRPHEQYF | TGTGCCAGCAGTCCTATCCCCGCCGGCCGCCCCCACGAGCAGTACTTC
NA | TRBJ2-7 | NA | TRBV4-3 | CASSRRLGAGSYEQYF | TGCGCCAGCAGCCGGAGGCTGGGCGCAGGCTCCTACGAGCAGTACTTC
NA | TRBJ2-1 | NA | TRBV24-1 | CATSTGFYNEQFF | TGTGCCACTTCGACAGGTTTTTACAATGAGCAGTTCTTC
few | TRBJ2-3 | NA | TRBV4-3 | CASSQRYTDTQYF | TGCGCCAGCAGCCAGCGGTACACAGATACGCAGTATTTT
many | TRBJ2-5 | NA | TRBV29-1 | CSVVIAEETQYF | TGCAGCGTTGTCATAGCAGAAGAGACCCAGTACTTC
few | TRBJ2-2 | NA | TRBV28 | CASILSLGGTGELFF | TGTGCCAGCATCCTCTCCTTGGGGGGCACCGGGGAGCTGTTTTTT
NA | TRBJ2-7 | TRBD1 | TRBV6-1 | CASSVWTGGEQYF | TGTGCCAGCAGTGTTTGGACAGGGGGCGAGCAGTACTTC
NA | TRBJ1-2 | NA | TRBV20-1 | CSARLSSEVDGYTF | TGCAGTGCTAGGCTATCGTCGGAGGTCGATGGCTACACCTTC
many | TRBJ2-3 | TRBD2 | TRBV11-1 | CASSFATTSGSSTDTQYF | TGTGCCAGCAGCTTTGCAACCACTAGCGGGAGTAGCACAGATACGCAGTATTTT
NA | TRBJ2-1 | TRBD2 | TRBV27 | CASSFQAGAYNEQFF | TGTGCCAGCAGTTTTCAAGCGGGAGCCTACAATGAGCAGTTCTTC
few | TRBJ2-5 | NA | TRBV29-1 | CSVEDAQRGTQYF | TGCAGCGTTGAGGATGCCCAAAGGGGGACCCAGTACTTC
many | TRBJ2-6 | TRBD2 | TRBV29-1 | CSVGQREGVSGANVLTF | TGCAGCGTTGGACAGCGGGAGGGTGTTTCTGGGGCCAACGTCCTGACTTTC
many | TRBJ2-3 | NA | TRBV29-1 | CSVVGRLTDTQYF | TGCAGCGTTGTGGGGCGTCTCACAGATACGCAGTATTTT
NA | TRBJ2-7 | NA | TRBV27 | CASSFGRLGGHEQYF | TGTGCCAGCAGTTTTGGGCGGCTCGGAGGTCACGAGCAGTACTTC
few | TRBJ2-1 | NA | TRBV29-1 | CSVEGGRGSYNEQFF | TGCAGCGTTGAAGGCGGTAGGGGGTCCTACAATGAGCAGTTCTTC
NA | TRBJ2-1 | NA | TRBV6-2/TRBV6-3 | CASSSPVRPPYNEQFF | TGTGCCAGCAGTTCTCCGGTGCGGCCCCCTTACAATGAGCAGTTCTTC
NA | TRBJ2-5 | NA | TRBV12-3/TRBV12-4 | CASSSGPFETQYF | TGTGCCAGCAGTTCTGGTCCTTTCGAGACCCAGTACTTC
NA | TRBJ2-2 | TRBD2 | TRBV3-1 | CASSPALAGVSGELFF | TGTGCCAGCAGCCCGGCACTAGCGGGAGTGAGCGGGGAGCTGTTTTTT
NA | TRBJ2-7 | NA | TRBV28 | CASSFLSSSYEQYF | TGTGCCAGCAGTTTTCTGAGTAGCTCCTACGAGCAGTACTTC
NA | TRBJ1-1 | NA | TRBV28 | CASTEVGGRTEAFF | TGTGCCAGCACCGAGGTAGGGGGGAGGACTGAAGCTTTCTTT
NA | TRBJ2-5 | NA | TRBV20-1 | CSAYRQGGIQETQYF | TGCAGTGCCTACCGACAGGGCGGGATTCAAGAGACCCAGTACTTC
few | TRBJ2-3 | NA | TRBV6-2/TRBV6-3 | CASSTDPRLRGFGSTDTQYF | TGTGCCAGCAGTACCGACCCACGACTGCGCGGATTCGGGAGCACAGATACGCAGTATTTT
few | TRBJ2-5 | TRBD2 | TRBV11-3 | CASSLGLAGEQETQYF | TGTGCCAGCAGCTTAGGGCTAGCGGGAGAGCAAGAGACCCAGTACTTC
few | TRBJ1-1 | NA | TRBV29-1 | CSVRSEGGLTEAFF | TGCAGCGTCCGGTCCGAAGGGGGTCTCACTGAAGCTTTCTTT
few | TRBJ2-1 | TRBD2 | TRBV29-1 | CSVEDPGLAGGPDNEQFF | TGCAGCGTTGAAGATCCCGGACTAGCGGGAGGGCCCGACAATGAGCAGTTCTTC
many | TRBJ2-5 | TRBD2 | TRBV4-2 | CASSQGVRIAGGQETQYF | TGTGCCAGCAGCCAAGGGGTACGAATAGCGGGAGGACAAGAGACCCAGTACTTC
few | TRBJ1-2 | NA | TRBV29-1 | CSVGRVPYGYTF | TGCAGCGTCGGCAGGGTACCCTATGGCTACACCTTC
NA | TRBJ2-5 | NA | TRBV7-2 | CASSLARRMETQYF | TGTGCCAGCAGCTTAGCGCGGCGTATGGAGACCCAGTACTTC
NA | TRBJ2-2 | TRBD2 | TRBV19 | CASTWLAGSGELFF | TGTGCCAGTACGTGGCTAGCGGGATCCGGGGAGCTGTTTTTT
many | TRBJ2-7 | NA | TRBV5-6 | CASSLDGPPYEQYF | TGTGCCAGCAGCTTGGACGGACCTCCCTACGAGCAGTACTTC
few | TRBJ1-1 | NA | TRBV7-2 | CASSYPGGRGEAFF | TGTGCCAGCAGCTACCCTGGGGGGAGGGGTGAAGCTTTCTTT
few | TRBJ2-3 | NA | TRBV12-3/TRBV12-4 | CASSTQLTQSDTQYF | TGTGCCAGCAGTACCCAACTAACCCAGTCAGATACGCAGTATTTT
few | TRBJ2-5 | NA | TRBV29-1 | CSVERGTFTQETQYF | TGCAGCGTTGAAAGGGGGACGTTTACCCAAGAGACCCAGTACTTC
NA | TRBJ2-1 | NA | TRBV4-2 | CASSQGGGEAYNEQFF | TGTGCCAGCAGCCAAGGGGGCGGGGAGGCATACAATGAGCAGTTCTTC
NA | TRBJ2-2 | NA | TRBV5-5 | CASHSWREDTGELFF | TGTGCCAGCCACTCCTGGCGGGAAGACACCGGGGAGCTGTTTTTT
NA | TRBJ2-3 | TRBD1 | TRBV6-4 | CASGTGESTDTQYF | TGTGCCAGTGGGACAGGAGAGAGCACAGATACGCAGTATTTT
few | TRBJ1-2 | NA | TRBV18 | CASSPQGSYTF | TGTGCCAGCTCACCGCAGGGAAGCTACACCTTC
many | TRBJ2-2 | NA | TRBV29-1 | CSVEQGIGAGELFF | TGCAGCGTTGAGCAGGGGATTGGGGCCGGGGAGCTGTTTTTT
NA | TRBJ2-3 | NA | TRBV20-1 | CSAQERGKYTQYF | TGCAGTGCCCAAGAGAGGGGGAAATATACGCAGTATTTT